This entry lists 28 T cell receptor beta chains sequenced from one sample in a study of blood T cell repertoires in COVID-19. Sequencing was performed with immunoSEQ multiplex PCR; in TCRdb, only in-frame clones are kept and a portion is missing. Among roughly 260,000 clones, approximately 86% were seen once, and the ten largest hold just over 2.5%. Source material: PBMCs or T cells enriched from blood (not recorded which). The receptors shown here come from a woman between 25 and 40 years old with acute COVID-19.

This clone has a count of ten or more. This sequence joins TRBV4-3 and TRBJ2-2; D remains unclear. V lost 0 bases and J 0 bases, leaving 5 bases between the germline ends. This CDR3 has 15 residues. Germline-derived CDR1 and CDR2 are LGHNA and YSLEER. CDR3 DNA sequence: TGCGCCAGCAGCCAAGATCAGGCGAACACCGGGGAGCTGTTTTTT. Protein sequence: CASSQDQANTGELFF.

CDR3 residues: CASSANRVADTEAFF. The CDR3 nucleotides are TGTGCCAGCAGCGCCAACAGGGTCGCGGACACTGAAGCTTTCTTT. The chain joins TRBV7-9 to TRBJ1-1; D possibly corresponds to TRBD1 (6 bases). The germline V gene has CDR1 SEHNR and CDR2 FQNEAQ (reference sequence). The V gene lost 5 bases and the J gene lost 3 bases, with 16 bases spanning the gap. CDR3 length: 15 amino acids.

The chain carries TRBV19 and TRBJ1-1; weak D call: TRBD1 (5 bases). Germline V gives CDR1 LNHDA, CDR2 SQIVND (reference sequence). The CDR3 sequence is 17 residues long. V was clipped by 1 base and J by 0 bases, with 15 bases between them. DNA for the CDR3: TGTGCCAGTAGTATAGGGGGTATGGAGGGGATGAACACTGAAGCTTTCTTT. Protein sequence: CASSIGGMEGMNTEAFF. The variable domain in full, completed from reference TRBV19 and TRBJ1-1, reads DGGITQSPKYLFRKEGQNVTLSCEQNLNHDAMYWYRQDPGQGLRLIYYSQIVNDFQKGDIAEGYSVSREKKESFPLTVTSAQKNPTAFYLCASSIGGMEGMNTEAFFGQGTRLTVV.

V usage is TRBV19 and J usage is TRBJ1-4; D is possibly TRBD1 (6 bases). With 5 bases removed from V and 0 bases from J, the gap between germline ends came to 10 bases. CDR1 is LNHDA, CDR2 SQIVND, per germline (reference sequence). This CDR3 spans 15 amino acids. This chain's CDR3 is CASSGQGTTNEKLFF. CDR3 sequence (DNA): TGTGCCAGTAGTGGGCAGGGGACAACTAATGAAAAACTGTTTTTT.

The chain carries TRBV7-2 and TRBJ2-2; the match to TRBD2 covers 12 bases. Germline lookup yields CDR1 SGHTA and CDR2 FQGNSA. The CDR3 runs to 18 residues. The trim removed 5 bases at V and 0 bases at J, leaving 7 bases unmatched. The CDR3 loop reads CASSPRLAGVSNTGELFF. The CDR3 DNA reads as TGTGCCAGCAGCCCCCGACTAGCGGGGGTATCGAACACCGGGGAGCTGTTTTTT.

The rearrangement uses TRBV5-4 and TRBJ2-7; 8 bases map to TRBD1. Trimming at V came to 1 base and at J to 4 bases, leaving 4 bases not matched to a gene. The germline V gene has CDR1 SGHNT and CDR2 YYREEE (reference sequence). This CDR3 spans 14 amino acids. The CDR3 DNA reads TGTGCCAGCAGCTTGCAGGGGGCGGCGTACGAGCAGTACTTC. This gives the protein CASSLQGAAYEQYF.

The V gene is TRBV24-1, the J gene TRBJ1-5, with no clear D. The CDR3 spans 13 residues. Germline CDR1 is KGHDR and CDR2 is SFDVKD. V was cut by 5 bases and J by 4 bases, with 8 bases left in between. CDR3 protein: CATSADGNQPQHF. CDR3 coding DNA: TGTGCCACCAGTGCAGACGGGAATCAGCCCCAGCATTTT.

V is TRBV28 and J is TRBJ1-5; 8 bases fit TRBD1. This CDR3 comprises 13 residues. Germline CDR1 is MDHEN and CDR2 is SYDVKM. With V trimmed by 8 bases and J by 6 bases, 6 bases remained unmatched. CDR3 sequence: CASRQGIFQPQHF. The CDR3 nucleotides are TGTGCCAGCCGACAGGGGATTTTTCAGCCCCAGCATTTT.

This chain links TRBV27 with TRBJ2-2; no reliable D call. The CDR3 length is 14 residues. Trimming removed 0 bases at V and 7 bases at J, with 9 bases between. Germline V CDR1 and CDR2: MNHEY, SMNVEV (reference sequence). CDR3 amino acids: CASSLSLRSGELFF. For the CDR3, the DNA is TGTGCCAGCAGTTTATCGCTCCGCAGCGGGGAGCTGTTTTTT.

The CDR3 DNA reads TGTGCCAGCAGTCCCGACAGGTCTAACTATGGCTACACCTTC. Translating it yields CASSPDRSNYGYTF. The chain has TRBV7-9 and TRBJ1-2; a weak D match, TRBD1 (6 bases). The CDR3 sequence is 14 residues long. Germline V lookup: CDR1 SEHNR, CDR2 FQNEAQ (reference sequence). Trimming stripped 6 bases from V and 0 bases from J, with 11 bases between.

The rearrangement joins TRBV27 to TRBJ2-1; the match to TRBD2 covers 8 bases. The CDR3 spans 14 residues. The V and J ends lost 4 bases and 9 bases, in that order; junction bases with no gene match: 8. Germline CDR1 and CDR2: MNHEY and SMNVEV (reference sequence). The CDR3 sequence is CASSSLGLASEQFF. The DNA for the CDR3 is TGTGCCAGCAGTTCTCTCGGACTAGCAAGTGAGCAGTTCTTC.

The rearrangement links TRBV7-2 to TRBJ2-5; a weak D match, TRBD1 (5 bases). Germline CDR1 is SGHTA and CDR2 is FQGNSA. The CDR3 runs to 13 residues. Trimming pared 3 bases from V and 2 bases from J, leaving 7 bases between. CDR3 nucleotide sequence: TGTGCCAGCAGCTTGGGGCAGCAAGAGACCCAGTACTTC. It specifies CASSLGQQETQYF. Full variable domain (remainder filled in from reference TRBV7-2 and TRBJ2-5): GAGVSQSPSNKVTEKGKDVELRCDPISGHTALYWYRQSLGQGLEFLIYFQGNSAPDKSGLPSDRFSAERTGGSVSTLTIQRTQQEDSAVYLCASSLGQQETQYFGPGTRLLVL.

The V call is TRBV7-2, the J call TRBJ1-2, with a possible D match to TRBD1 (6 bases). The length of the CDR3 is 13 residues. Per germline, CDR1 SGHTA and CDR2 FQGNSA. Trimming left V 5 bases short and J 8 bases short, with 15 bases between. The CDR3 loop reads CASSPGAGAGYTF. The CDR3 coding sequence is TGTGCCAGCAGCCCAGGGGCAGGGGCGGGCTACACCTTC. The whole variable domain, remainder taken from reference TRBV7-2 and TRBJ1-2, is GAGVSQSPSNKVTEKGKDVELRCDPISGHTALYWYRQSLGQGLEFLIYFQGNSAPDKSGLPSDRFSAERTGGSVSTLTIQRTQQEDSAVYLCASSPGAGAGYTFGSGTRLTVV.

This chain uses TRBV12-5 with TRBJ1-2, with TRBD1 matching over 9 bases. There are 14 residues in the CDR3. Germline V gene sequence: CDR1 LGHNT, CDR2 FRNRAP. Trimming removed 6 bases from V and 3 bases from J; junction bases left unmatched: 5. The CDR3 loop reads CASGLNRGHYGYTF. In DNA form, the CDR3 reads TGTGCTAGTGGGTTAAACAGGGGGCACTATGGCTACACCTTC.

A note on this clone: At one end the junction does not follow the germline gene, possibly because of a read error. The chain carries TRBV7-7 and TRBJ2-2; 11 bases are shared with TRBD1. This CDR3 spans 15 amino acids. Looked up from germline, CDR1 is SSHAT and CDR2 is FNYEAQ (reference sequence). CDR3 protein: CASSSGTGGIGELFF. The CDR3 bases are TGTGCTAGCAGTTCTGGGACAGGGGGAATCGGGGAGCTGTTTTTT.

The V call is TRBV3-1 (or the pseudogene TRBV3-2), the J call TRBJ2-5; D may be TRBD1 (5 bases). V gave up 0 bases and J gave up 2 bases, with 10 bases separating them. CDR1 and CDR2 from the germline V gene are LGHDT and YNNKEL (reference sequence). The CDR3 runs 15 residues. CDR3 nucleotides: TGTGCCAGCAGCCAAGAAGTACAGGCTCAAGAGACCCAGTACTTC. Its translation is CASSQEVQAQETQYF.

The gene calls are TRBV19 and TRBJ1-6; TRBD1 aligns across 9 bases. With 6 bases clipped from V and 5 bases from J, the junction kept 14 bases outside the gene matches. Per germline, CDR1 LNHDA and CDR2 SQIVND (reference sequence). The CDR3 is 18 residues long. The chain's CDR3 is CASSLGPGQGFNNSPLHF. In nucleotides, the CDR3 is TGTGCCAGTAGCCTTGGACCGGGACAGGGTTTTAATAATTCACCCCTCCACTTT.

J is TRBJ2-2 and V is TRBV19, with 9 bases fitting TRBD1. Germline V CDR1 and CDR2: LNHDA, SQIVND (reference sequence). V shed 9 bases, J shed 7 bases, and the junction held 9 bases outside the gene matches. This CDR3 has 14 amino acids. The CDR3 sequence is CASRRDRADGELFF. In DNA, the CDR3 is TGTGCCAGCAGAAGGGACAGGGCGGACGGGGAGCTGTTTTTT.

The chain couples TRBV6-5 to TRBJ1-1, with TRBD1 as a possible D gene (5 bases). Deletions cut 0 bases from V and 11 bases from J, with 16 bases between. The germline CDR1 and CDR2 sequences are MNHEY and SVGAGI. The length of the CDR3 is 14 residues. The CDR3 here is CASSYSSTAGGAFF. CDR3 nucleotides: TGTGCCAGCAGTTACTCTTCGACAGCCGGAGGGGCTTTCTTT.

The rearrangement joins TRBV4-3 to TRBJ1-3; no reliable D call. Germline CDR1 reads LGHNA; CDR2 reads YSLEER. The CDR3 is 14 residues long. V was cut by 1 base and J by 1 base, with 5 bases left in between. The CDR3 here is CASSQGRSGNTIYF. The CDR3 DNA is TGCGCCAGCAGCCAAGGCAGGTCTGGAAACACCATATATTTT.

The chain's CDR3 is CASSYPRGTQYEQYF. CDR3 coding DNA: TGTGCCAGCAGCTACCCCAGGGGGACACAATACGAGCAGTACTTC. This rearrangement joins TRBV7-2 to TRBJ2-7; 7 nucleotides agree with TRBD1. This CDR3 has 15 amino acids. Trimming cost V 4 bases and J 4 bases; bases outside gene matches: 10. Germline V gene data show CDR1 as SGHTA and CDR2 as FQGNSA. Full variable domain (outside the CDR3, taken from reference TRBV7-2 and TRBJ2-7): GAGVSQSPSNKVTEKGKDVELRCDPISGHTALYWYRQSLGQGLEFLIYFQGNSAPDKSGLPSDRFSAERTGGSVSTLTIQRTQQEDSAVYLCASSYPRGTQYEQYFGPGTRLTVT.

The genes are TRBV11-2 and TRBJ1-1; D remains ambiguous. CDR1 is SGHAT, CDR2 FQNNGV, per germline. The CDR3 covers 14 residues. V lost 0 bases, J lost 3 bases, and 8 bases lay in between. The CDR3 region is CASSLDGDYTEAFF. In nucleotides, the CDR3 is TGTGCCAGCAGCTTAGATGGAGATTACACTGAAGCTTTCTTT.

This clone was counted a few times. This chain's CDR3 is CASSIARQGVRIVSGNTIYF. As DNA, the CDR3 is TGTGCCAGTAGTATAGCTCGACAGGGAGTGCGGATTGTTTCTGGAAACACCATATATTTT. The rearrangement links TRBV19 to TRBJ1-3; 7 bases align to TRBD1. This CDR3 contains 20 residues. Germline values: CDR1 LNHDA, CDR2 SQIVND (reference sequence). With V trimmed by 1 base and J by 1 base, 16 bases remained unmatched.

This chain uses TRBV11-2 with TRBJ1-3; tentatively, D is TRBD1 (5 bases). The V end lost 7 bases, the J end lost 2 bases, and 9 bases lay between the germline ends. Germline V lookup: CDR1 SGHAT, CDR2 FQNNGV. The CDR3 runs 13 residues. Here the CDR3 DNA reads TGTGCCAGCATGTTAGGGGCTGGAAACACCATATATTTT. Amino acid sequence: CASMLGAGNTIYF.

This CDR3 reads CASSPGGAPYQPQHF. CDR3 nucleotides: TGTGCCAGCAGCCCGGGGGGGGCGCCTTATCAGCCCCAGCATTTT. The chain links TRBV9 to TRBJ1-5; TRBD1 is a possible D gene (6 bases). The V gene lost 4 bases and the J gene lost 5 bases, with 16 bases spanning the gap. Germline V gene sequence: CDR1 SGDLS, CDR2 YYNGEE. The CDR3 totals 15 residues.

This chain connects TRBV11-2 to TRBJ1-2, with TRBD1 identical over 7 bases. CDR1 is SGHAT and CDR2 is FQNNGV in the germline V gene. V lost 6 bases, J lost 4 bases, and 8 bases stayed unmatched. The CDR3 runs to 14 residues. The CDR3 protein is CASSPQGVLYGYTF. CDR3 DNA sequence: TGTGCCAGCAGTCCGCAGGGGGTTCTCTATGGCTACACCTTC.

The rearrangement joins TRBV12-3 or TRBV12-4 to TRBJ1-1; D ambiguous. V lost 0 bases, J lost 1 base, and 3 bases lay in between. The CDR3 is made up of 13 amino acids. This CDR3 is CASSLASNTEAFF. CDR3 nucleotide sequence: TGTGCCAGCAGTTTAGCCTCGAACACTGAAGCTTTCTTT.

The chain joins TRBV14 to TRBJ1-2; 7 bases agree with TRBD1. Germline V gene data show CDR1 as SGHDN and CDR2 as FVKESK. With 4 bases clipped from V and 8 bases from J, the junction kept 7 bases outside the gene matches. The length of the CDR3 is 13 residues. The DNA of the CDR3 is TGTGCCAGCAGCCCTCGACAGGGTGAAGGCTACACCTTC. This sequence encodes CASSPRQGEGYTF. Looking up the rest from reference TRBV14 and TRBJ1-2 gives the full variable domain: EAGVTQFPSHSVIEKGQTVTLRCDPISGHDNLYWYRRVMGKEIKFLLHFVKESKQDESGMPNNRFLAERTGGTYSTLKVQPAELEDSGVYFCASSPRQGEGYTFGSGTRLTVV.